The sequence of this T cell receptor (beta chain) was determined in a study of early T cells in non-severe SARS-CoV-2 infection. The length of the CDR3 is 13 residues. V gave up 0 bases and J gave up 11 bases, with 13 bases separating them. CDR1 and CDR2 (germline): KGHSH, LQKENI. TCRdb used MiXCR to reprocess the 5' RACE reads, holding one entry per CDR3 protein. The sample has around 65,000 distinct CDR3 sequences; about 12% are singletons. This clonotype occurred many times. The J gene is TRBJ2-5, the V gene TRBV18; D assignment may be TRBD1 or TRBD2 (5 bases each). The sample was whole blood, taken at baseline. The TCR sequence derives from an adult who was a healthcare worker with PCR-confirmed SARS-CoV-2 infection or an uninfected control (not recorded which). The CDR3 spells CASSPPSQEGQYF. The DNA of the CDR3 is TGTGCCAGCTCACCACCTTCCCAAGAGGGGCAGTACTTC. Complete variable domain (other parts from reference TRBV18 and TRBJ2-5): NAGVMQNPRHLVRRRGQEARLRCSPMKGHSHVYWYRQLPEEGLKFMVYLQKENIIDESGMPKERFSAEFPKEGPSILRIQQVVRGDSAAYFCASSPPSQEGQYFGPGTRLLVL.